This TCR beta chain derives from a study of OX40 agonist ivuxolimab in advanced cancers. Study-level points and caveats: CD8+ T cells averaged more expanded clones than CD4+. Partial responders at 0.1-3.0 mg/kg had among the lowest clonal expansion. The authors also found low normalized T-cell clonal expansion in some nonresponders.

About this clone: Its cognate antigen is unknown.

Generated by immunoSEQ multiplex PCR, the TCRdb table keeps only in-frame clones and is missing some. Among tens of thousands of clones listed, about 86% were seen once. There are 14 residues in the CDR3. Germline V gene lookup returns CDR1 SSHAT and CDR2 FNYEAQ (reference sequence). J was trimmed by 3 bases and V by 3 bases; bases with no gene match: 5. Specimen: CD4+ or CD8+ T cells sorted from blood, collected in a trial of the OX40 agonist ivuxolimab. The chain uses TRBV7-7 and TRBJ2-7; 7 nucleotides match TRBD1. This receptor was taken from an adult with an advanced solid tumor such as melanoma, head and neck, liver or kidney cancer. The CDR3 protein is CASSFRRDSYEQYF. CDR3 in DNA: TGTGCCAGCAGCTTCCGCCGGGACAGCTACGAGCAGTACTTC.